A selection of T cell receptor beta chains follows, all from one sample in a study of blood T cell repertoires in COVID-19. Sequenced by immunoSEQ multiplex PCR; TCRdb stores in-frame clones only, minus some. This sample has roughly 230,000 clones, with around four fifths found just once. The sample taken for sequencing was peripheral blood. These receptors all come from a woman between 55 and 75 years old with active or convalescent COVID-19. Both conserved end residues are part of each CDR3. D genes are given only for firm matches. Only some rows state a clone size, as once, few, many or a class for expanded clones.

abundance	len	v_gene	j_gene	d_gene	CDR3aa	CDR3nt
NA	13	TRBV27	TRBJ2-1	NA	CASSFEGGNEQFF	TGTGCCAGCAGTTTTGAAGGCGGCAATGAGCAGTTCTTC
few	15	TRBV4-1	TRBJ2-7	TRBD1	CASSQTSGQAYEQYF	TGCGCCAGCAGCCAGACATCGGGACAGGCCTACGAGCAGTACTTC
few	13	TRBV27	TRBJ2-1	NA	CASSPRVQGWQFF	TGTGCCAGCAGTCCACGGGTGCAGGGTTGGCAGTTCTTC
NA	15	TRBV27	TRBJ2-2	TRBD2	CASRGLARNTGELFF	TGTGCCAGCAGGGGACTAGCGAGAAACACCGGGGAGCTGTTTTTT
once	13	TRBV12-3/TRBV12-4	TRBJ1-5	NA	CASSSSRNQPQHF	TGTGCCAGCAGTTCTAGTCGTAATCAGCCCCAGCATTTT
NA	16	TRBV25-1	TRBJ2-1	TRBD2	CASSESSGGDYNEQFF	TGTGCCAGCAGTGAGTCGAGCGGGGGGGATTACAATGAGCAGTTCTTC
NA	13	TRBV3-1/TRBV3-2	TRBJ2-2	NA	CASSQLNTGELFF	TGTGCCAGCAGCCAATTAAACACCGGGGAGCTGTTTTTT
NA	13	TRBV10-3	TRBJ1-2	NA	CAISESRSEGYTF	TGTGCCATCAGTGAGTCAAGATCGGAGGGCTACACCTTC
NA	16	TRBV7-8	TRBJ1-1	NA	CASSLRVSSMNTEAFF	TGTGCCAGCAGCTTACGGGTCAGTAGCATGAACACTGAAGCTTTCTTT
NA	11	TRBV29-1	TRBJ2-5	NA	CSVEFWRGQYF	TGCAGCGTTGAGTTCTGGCGGGGCCAGTACTTC
NA	16	TRBV7-6	TRBJ1-1	NA	CASSLLAEGPGTEAFF	TGTGCCAGCAGCTTACTAGCGGAGGGCCCTGGAACTGAAGCTTTCTTT
NA	18	TRBV7-9	TRBJ1-2	NA	CASSLSGQGLLSSYGYTF	TGTGCCAGCAGCTTAAGCGGCCAGGGGCTCCTTTCGAGCTATGGCTACACCTTC
once	16	TRBV10-1	TRBJ2-7	NA	CASSDKVGTPVYEQYF	TGCGCCAGCAGTGATAAGGTGGGGACTCCGGTATACGAGCAGTACTTC
once	15	TRBV27	TRBJ2-7	TRBD1	CASSFVTGANYEQYF	TGTGCCAGCAGTTTCGTAACAGGGGCTAATTACGAGCAGTACTTC
NA	12	TRBV28	TRBJ2-7	NA	CASSLTSYEQYF	TGTGCCAGCAGTTTAACTAGCTACGAGCAGTACTTC
NA	14	TRBV2	TRBJ1-1	NA	CASSLGGMNTEAFF	TGTGCCAGCAGTCTCGGCGGGATGAACACTGAAGCTTTCTTT
NA	14	TRBV11-2	TRBJ2-7	NA	CASSLGRRSYEQYF	TGTGCCAGCAGCTTAGGTCGGCGGAGCTACGAGCAGTACTTC
NA	12	TRBV3-1/TRBV3-2	TRBJ2-3	NA	CASSQGHGTQYF	TGTGCCAGCAGCCAGGGGCATGGTACGCAGTATTTT
once	15	TRBV5-8	TRBJ2-7	NA	CASSSNLQGGDEQYF	TGTGCCAGCAGCTCCAACTTACAGGGTGGGGACGAGCAGTACTTC
NA	18	TRBV11-3	TRBJ2-2	NA	CASSPSLAKGGNTGELFF	TGTGCCAGCAGCCCCTCTTTGGCAAAGGGAGGAAACACCGGGGAGCTGTTTTTT
NA	14	TRBV7-2	TRBJ2-2	NA	CASSPDSYTGELFF	TGTGCCAGCAGTCCAGACAGCTACACCGGGGAGCTGTTTTTT
NA	14	TRBV5-1	TRBJ1-1	NA	CASSPGTPNTEAFF	TGCGCCAGCAGCCCCGGGACACCGAACACTGAAGCTTTCTTT
NA	16	TRBV19	TRBJ2-1	NA	CASSIPYRDTYNEQFF	TGTGCCAGTAGTATCCCGTACCGGGACACTTACAATGAGCAGTTCTTC
NA	13	TRBV5-5	TRBJ1-2	NA	CASSLEQGYGYTF	TGTGCCAGCAGCTTGGAACAGGGTTATGGCTACACCTTC
many	15	TRBV2	TRBJ1-6	TRBD1	CASRIQGAFNSPLHF	TGTGCCAGCAGGATACAGGGGGCTTTTAATTCACCCCTCCACTTT
once	14	TRBV5-4	TRBJ2-7	TRBD2	CASSLGLASYEQYF	TGTGCCAGCAGCTTGGGACTAGCCTCCTACGAGCAGTACTTC
once	13	TRBV3-1/TRBV3-2	TRBJ2-1	NA	CASSPEIYNEQFF	TGTGCCAGCAGTCCTGAGATATACAATGAGCAGTTCTTC
NA	18	TRBV7-2	TRBJ2-1	TRBD2	CASSLVGNTGGPGNEQFF	TGTGCCAGCAGCTTAGTCGGGAATACGGGAGGGCCGGGCAATGAGCAGTTCTTC
few	14	TRBV2	TRBJ2-7	TRBD2	CASSGLAGDYEQYF	TGTGCCAGCAGTGGGCTAGCGGGAGACTACGAGCAGTACTTC
NA	16	TRBV9	TRBJ1-4	TRBD1	CASSVTPGTENEKLFF	TGTGCCAGCAGCGTTACCCCCGGGACAGAGAATGAAAAACTGTTTTTT
NA	15	TRBV2	TRBJ1-5	TRBD1	CATRPLRGSNQPQHF	TGTGCCACCAGACCGCTCAGGGGGTCCAATCAGCCCCAGCATTTT
NA	14	TRBV7-9	TRBJ2-1	NA	CASSSGGVRGEQFF	TGTGCCAGCAGCTCAGGAGGGGTTAGGGGTGAGCAGTTCTTC
NA	14	TRBV27	TRBJ1-5	NA	CASSWSRGQQPQHF	TGTGCCAGCAGTTGGAGCAGGGGACAACAGCCCCAGCATTTT
NA	14	TRBV30	TRBJ2-1	TRBD1	CAWMIGQGYNEQFF	TGTGCCTGGATGATCGGACAGGGGTACAATGAGCAGTTCTTC
NA	15	TRBV29-1	TRBJ2-2	TRBD1	CSVQGTGSNTGELFF	TGCAGCGTCCAGGGGACAGGGTCGAACACCGGGGAGCTGTTTTTT
NA	14	TRBV30	TRBJ2-1	NA	CARNVGGPYNEQFF	TGTGCCAGAAACGTAGGGGGACCTTACAATGAGCAGTTCTTC
once	17	TRBV6-4	TRBJ2-2	TRBD2	CASSDSTAGGPTGELFF	TGTGCCAGCAGTGACTCGACAGCGGGGGGCCCCACGGGGGAGCTGTTTTTT
NA	15	TRBV11-2	TRBJ2-1	NA	CASSAGAAGMNEQFF	TGTGCCAGCAGCGCCGGAGCGGCCGGGATGAATGAGCAGTTCTTC
NA	14	TRBV19	TRBJ2-1	TRBD1	CASSQDRIYNEQFF	TGTGCCAGTAGTCAGGACAGGATTTACAATGAGCAGTTCTTC
NA	17	TRBV7-6	TRBJ2-5	TRBD1	CASQLTPITGTGETQYF	TGTGCCAGTCAACTAACGCCTATTACCGGGACAGGGGAGACCCAGTACTTC
NA	17	TRBV10-2	TRBJ1-6	TRBD1	CASSESQGAIYNSPLHF	TGCGCCAGCAGTGAGTCTCAGGGGGCCATATATAATTCACCCCTCCACTTT
NA	16	TRBV9	TRBJ1-2	NA	CASSPIAGSRNYGYTF	TGTGCCAGCAGCCCAATTGCAGGGTCGAGGAATTATGGCTACACCTTC
NA	14	TRBV2	TRBJ2-3	NA	CASSELFIGDTQYF	TGTGCCAGCAGTGAGTTGTTTATCGGAGATACGCAGTATTTT
NA	15	TRBV20-1	TRBJ2-1	TRBD2	CSAGGGGSSYNEQFF	TGCAGTGCTGGTGGCGGCGGGAGCTCCTACAATGAGCAGTTCTTC
NA	15	TRBV6-5	TRBJ2-7	TRBD1	CASSYGRTGIHEQYF	TGTGCCAGCAGTTACGGAAGGACAGGGATCCACGAGCAGTACTTC
NA	13	TRBV29-1	TRBJ2-1	TRBD2	CSGSLAGDGEQFF	TGCAGCGGCAGCCTAGCGGGAGATGGTGAGCAGTTCTTC
NA	16	TRBV4-1	TRBJ2-1	NA	CASSQDSGSSYNEQFF	TGCGCCAGCAGCCAAGATAGCGGTAGCTCCTACAATGAGCAGTTCTTC
once	13	TRBV19	TRBJ1-4	NA	CASSGGRGEKLFF	TGTGCCAGTAGCGGGGGGAGAGGTGAAAAACTGTTTTTT
NA	16	TRBV2	TRBJ1-5	TRBD1	CASREGEDRGDQPQHF	TGTGCCAGCAGAGAGGGAGAAGACAGGGGCGATCAGCCCCAGCATTTT
NA	16	TRBV29-1	TRBJ2-1	NA	CSVEAWRGRGRNEQFF	TGCAGCGTTGAAGCCTGGAGGGGCAGGGGGAGGAATGAGCAGTTCTTC
once	15	TRBV30	TRBJ2-3	NA	CAWNPGTRGPDTQYF	TGTGCCTGGAACCCGGGGACTAGGGGGCCAGATACGCAGTATTTT